This T cell receptor (beta chain) was recovered during a study of beta chain features in type 1 diabetes (dated by TCRdb to 2017 to 2018). With regard to the full study: No differences in mean age, gender distribution, total cell number or subset yield were found between patients and healthy donors. A total of 90 million to 130 million sorted cells were examined across all samples, and a strong correlation was observed between cell number per subset and RNA yield. Regulatory and stem cell-like memory subsets were isolated from only 8 patients and roughly eight healthy donors, whereas naive and central memory subsets came from all 28 donors. In the study, recently diagnosed type 1 diabetes patients and matched healthy donors were compared on the TCRB repertoires of their sorted circulating CD4+ T cell subsets.

Broader findings and caveats from the paper: Naive, central memory and regulatory TCRB repertoires appeared more similar among patients than among healthy donors. In all four CD4+ subsets, TCRB CDR3 length was moderately but significantly shorter in type 1 diabetes patients. PCR may preferentially amplify shorter templates, but because patient and control samples were amplified and corrected together, any resulting skew would affect both groups equally. Because cDNA was sequenced instead of genomic DNA, highly expressing activated cells could be over-represented, though the groups showed no difference in activation or CD3 levels. Because the HLA sub-analyses included only small numbers of individuals, any influence of HLA type on TCRB rearrangement was left unresolved. At VDJ recombination sites, type 1 diabetes patients had fewer insertions and more deleted nucleotides, which implies abnormalities in thymic rearrangement.

From each donor, a single peripheral blood sample of about 100 mL on average was drawn into heparinised tubes. Naive, central memory, regulatory and stem cell-like memory CD4+ T cells were sorted on a BD FACSAria II using a panel including CD45RO, CCR7, CD25, CD127, CD95 and CD27. All sorted populations exceeded 98% purity. PBMCs were isolated right away by Lymphoprep density gradient centrifugation and were stained directly, without culture. So that batch effects would be minimized, each experiment stained and sorted samples in pairs, pairing one healthy donor with one patient. Concerning this clone: Its specific antigen is unknown. Base qualities are not at hand, and no much larger clone is one base apart.

The entire isolated RNA was reverse transcribed using the High Capacity cDNA Reverse Transcription Kit, and thus expressed TCRB transcripts were sequenced. Naive, central memory and regulatory T cell samples underwent deep immunoSEQ sequencing, averaging roughly 3.4 million total reads per sample. Sorted cells were lysed in RLT buffer and RNA was extracted with DNase-treated RNeasy Micro or Mini kits, depending on cell number. To prevent cross-contamination, every cell subset was processed on its own, while patient and healthy donor samples were processed together. TCRB sequences were amplified from cDNA with the immunoSEQ multiplex PCR, producing 87-bp fragments spanning the CDR3 region. Sequencing of the amplicons was done on the Illumina HiSeq platform. As for the authors' bioinformatics: PCR bias was corrected computationally using synthetic template baselines, and reads within Hamming distance 2 were collapsed, with unmergeable singletons discarded. Reads were aligned to IMGT to assign V, D and J genes, CDR3 length, and insertions or deletions at six rearrangement sites. Clonotype counts were normalized to sorted cell number within each subset before computing true diversity and Gini coefficients with the tcR R package. The overlap coefficient, calculated on TCRB nucleotide sequences, was used to quantify repertoire sharing. In its TCRdb copy, this immuneACCESS table keeps in-frame sequences only and misses some clones. Where compared with another copy, unresolved V genes explain less than half of these, and the others have no known cause. V and J calls and clone size are given by that table; D and trimming were obtained from the DNA. Here the sample has about 23,000 clones; 55% to 75% occur a single time. Less than 4.5% of the sample comes from the top ten.

V is shortened by 0 bases, J by 2 bases, and the region joining them spans 10 bases. CDR1 SQVTM and CDR2 ANQGSEA were looked up in the germline V gene. Including the terminal cysteine and phenylalanine, the CDR3 comprises 14 residues. Just the 42-base CDR3 DNA is kept, in frame starting at base 1. This sequence uses TRBV29-1 and TRBJ2-5; the D gene assignment is ambiguous. Sequencing used Tregs from blood. Taken with the paper, the label for cell subset or site translates to: regulatory CD4+ T cells. The receptor was isolated from a young man with type 1 diabetes. The DNA reads as follows: TGCAGCGTTGAAGATCAGAGCGCGCAAGAGACCCAGTACTTC. The translation is CSVEDQSAQETQYF.